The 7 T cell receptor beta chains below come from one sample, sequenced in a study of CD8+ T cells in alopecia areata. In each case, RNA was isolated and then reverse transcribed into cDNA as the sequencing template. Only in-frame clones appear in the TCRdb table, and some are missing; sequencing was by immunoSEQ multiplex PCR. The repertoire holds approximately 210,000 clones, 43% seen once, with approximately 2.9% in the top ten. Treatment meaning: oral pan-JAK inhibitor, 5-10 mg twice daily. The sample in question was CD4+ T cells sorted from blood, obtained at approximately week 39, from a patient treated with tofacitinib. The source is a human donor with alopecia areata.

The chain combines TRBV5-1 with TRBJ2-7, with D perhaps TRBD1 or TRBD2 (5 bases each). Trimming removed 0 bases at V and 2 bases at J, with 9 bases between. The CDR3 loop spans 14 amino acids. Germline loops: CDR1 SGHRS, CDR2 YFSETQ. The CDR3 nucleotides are TGCGCCAGCAGCTTGGGGGACGGAGCCTACGAGCAGTACTTC. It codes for CASSLGDGAYEQYF.

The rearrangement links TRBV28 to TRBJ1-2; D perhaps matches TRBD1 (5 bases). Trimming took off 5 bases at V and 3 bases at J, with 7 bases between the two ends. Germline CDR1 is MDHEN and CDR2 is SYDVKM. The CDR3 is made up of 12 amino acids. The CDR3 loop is CASSRGDYGYTF. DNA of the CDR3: TGTGCCAGCAGTCGAGGGGACTATGGCTACACCTTC.

CDR3 DNA sequence: TGTGCCAGCAGCGTGCTAGCGGGGAGCTCCTACAATGAGCAGTTCTTC. It encodes CASSVLAGSSYNEQFF. The V call is TRBV9, the J call TRBJ2-1; 9 bases agree with TRBD2. Germline lookup yields CDR1 SGDLS and CDR2 YYNGEE. V shed 2 bases and J 0 bases; nucleotides not matched to a gene: 3. The CDR3 totals 16 residues.

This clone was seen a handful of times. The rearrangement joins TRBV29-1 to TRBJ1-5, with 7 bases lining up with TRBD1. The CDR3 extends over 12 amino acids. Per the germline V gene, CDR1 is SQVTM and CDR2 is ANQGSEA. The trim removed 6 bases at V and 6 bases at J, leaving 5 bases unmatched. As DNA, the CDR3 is TGCAGCGTCGGCGACAGGGCTCAGCCCCAGCATTTT. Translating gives CSVGDRAQPQHF.

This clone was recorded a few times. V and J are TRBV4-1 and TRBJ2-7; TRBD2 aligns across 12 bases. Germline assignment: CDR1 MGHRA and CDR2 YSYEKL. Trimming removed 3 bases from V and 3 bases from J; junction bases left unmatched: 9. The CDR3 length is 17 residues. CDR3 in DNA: TGCGCCAGCAGCCAGTTCCTAGCGGGAGGGCCGAACTACGAGCAGTACTTC. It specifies CASSQFLAGGPNYEQYF.

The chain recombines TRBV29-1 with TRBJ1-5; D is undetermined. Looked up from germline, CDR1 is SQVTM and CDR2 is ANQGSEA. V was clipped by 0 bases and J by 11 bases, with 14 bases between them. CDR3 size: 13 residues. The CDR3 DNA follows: TGCAGCGTTGAAGATCGGGTGGCGGGGACCCAGCATTTT. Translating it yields CSVEDRVAGTQHF.

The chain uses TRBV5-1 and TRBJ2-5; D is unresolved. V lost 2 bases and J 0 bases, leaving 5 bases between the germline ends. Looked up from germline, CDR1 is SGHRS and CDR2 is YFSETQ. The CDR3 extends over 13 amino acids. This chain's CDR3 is CASSLADQETQYF. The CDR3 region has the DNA TGCGCCAGCAGCTTAGCAGACCAAGAGACCCAGTACTTC.